The rows below give T cell receptor beta chains drawn from one sample of a study of T cell repertoires in cytomegalovirus infection. TCRdb recomputed calls from the reads with MiXCR, one row per CDR3 protein. The sample carries around 530,000 distinct CDR3 sequences, around 27% recorded once. Sample: PBMCs. These receptors all come from a human donor in good health (CMV status not recorded). Some clones in this sample may be carry-over from other donors' samples. The conserved cysteine and the conserved F or W are not part of the CDR3 here.

V gene	J gene	CDR3 protein
TRBV15	TRBJ1-5	ATSRDRRPQPQH
TRBV19	TRBJ2-5	ASAGQGAWGETQY
TRBV6-2/TRBV6-3	TRBJ1-5	ASRLTGLQPQH
TRBV27	TRBJ1-1	ASSFAGFTEAF
TRBV7-2	TRBJ1-3	ASSLGMRGALSGNTIY
TRBV27	TRBJ1-1	ASSSPRDRGWNIEAF
TRBV6-2/TRBV6-3	TRBJ2-1	ASSPGTSGNPF
TRBV7-9	TRBJ2-5	ASSLALGGQETQY
TRBV7-4	TRBJ1-3	ASSSVQGSSGNTIY
TRBV6-2/TRBV6-3	TRBJ2-2	ASSYPGGQANTGELF
TRBV15	TRBJ1-1	ATSTTGDTEAF
TRBV4-1	TRBJ1-3	ASSQDKGLGNTIY
TRBV7-9	TRBJ2-1	ASSASGRGSYNEQF
TRBV7-8	TRBJ2-1	ASSLIETAPRNEQF
TRBV6-1	TRBJ1-5	ASSLNGHPYQPQH
TRBV7-9	TRBJ2-1	ASRDRITTGGDEQF
TRBV19	TRBJ2-5	ASSILGSATQY
TRBV5-6	TRBJ2-2	ASSFSGAGELF
TRBV12-3/TRBV12-4	TRBJ2-3	ASKLGTSGSYTQY
TRBV6-2/TRBV6-3	TRBJ2-1	ASIQGWSGYNEQF
TRBV20-1	TRBJ2-1	SASSTLAVSYNEQF
TRBV5-1	TRBJ2-3	ASTGGPGISDTQY
TRBV12-3/TRBV12-4	TRBJ2-3	ASREPSWGGSRDTQY
TRBV12-3/TRBV12-4	TRBJ1-5	ASSRGVAQH
TRBV7-3	TRBJ2-1	ASSSPGGDNEQF
TRBV28	TRBJ2-5	ASSQRELRAQY
TRBV24-1	TRBJ2-6	ATSDPRAGANVLT
TRBV7-2	TRBJ1-1	ASSLTGQGTEAF
TRBV4-3	TRBJ2-5	ASSHASGSETQY
TRBV12-3/TRBV12-4	TRBJ2-2	ASSGTSSGELF
TRBV29-1	TRBJ2-1	SVEDGGRSRGNEQF
TRBV6-1	TRBJ1-2	ASRGADREGYT
TRBV12-3/TRBV12-4	TRBJ2-1	ASRAGGVNEQF
TRBV29-1	TRBJ2-3	SVSTSADTQY
TRBV9	TRBJ2-1	ASSARERLAGVDEQF
TRBV4-1	TRBJ1-1	ASSRNREGSEAF
TRBV7-2	TRBJ1-5	ASSLEYSNQPQH
TRBV7-2	TRBJ2-2	ASSPLRDTGELF
TRBV12-3/TRBV12-4	TRBJ2-2	ASRTSGRKGELF
TRBV18	TRBJ2-5	ASSRNREETQY
TRBV11-2	TRBJ1-1	ASSSLAALNTEAF
TRBV19	TRBJ1-2	ASSTGTGGGYT
TRBV11-2	TRBJ2-2	ASSSRIDSFLTGELI
TRBV30	TRBJ1-5	AWSADAVHQH
TRBV24-1	TRBJ2-1	ATSDLRAGGFLYNEQF
TRBV5-1	TRBJ1-1	ASSLGTLDRGNTEAF
TRBV5-4	TRBJ2-3	ASSVIRDPITDTQY
TRBV7-2	TRBJ2-5	ASSLIIGTEWERRGTQY
TRBV9	TRBJ2-1	ASSLGLAGALEQF
TRBV19	TRBJ1-2	ASSIAPDRTNYGYT
TRBV4-3	TRBJ2-2	ASSQDMFSLAGGTGELF
TRBV28	TRBJ2-4	ASSFGLSMVKNIQY
TRBV28	TRBJ1-5	ASSSLGQGVGQPQH
TRBV4-1	TRBJ1-1	ASSQDLVAEAF
TRBV12-3/TRBV12-4	TRBJ1-6	ASTPGTGGISPLH
TRBV24-1	TRBJ1-5	ATSEHDRSQPQH
TRBV24-1	TRBJ1-5	ATSVAGTINQPQH
TRBV7-9	TRBJ1-1	ASSEIRDRGTEAF
TRBV10-3	TRBJ2-1	AISRGGSRVGNEQF